The 3 T cell receptor beta chains reported below all come from one sample, sequenced in a study of blood T cell repertoires in COVID-19. Clones were read by immunoSEQ multiplex PCR, and TCRdb kept only the in-frame ones, dropping some. The sample shows 95,000 to 110,000 clones, roughly 90% of them seen only once. Specimen: peripheral blood. The receptors derive from a human donor in a cohort sampled during active COVID-19.

V usage is TRBV6-5 and J usage is TRBJ2-3; weak D call: TRBD2 (7 bases). CDR1 is MNHEY, CDR2 SVGAGI, per germline. Trimming took 2 bases from V and 4 from J, leaving 13 bases between them. This CDR3 has 15 residues. DNA of the CDR3: TGTGCCAGCAGTTACGAAGGGGGGGCGGCAGATACGCAGTATTTT. As protein: CASSYEGGAADTQYF.

The gene calls are TRBV4-3 and TRBJ1-1; 8 bases are shared with TRBD1. Germline V CDR1 and CDR2: LGHNA, YSLEER. After removal of 4 bases from V and 3 bases from J, the junction contained 7 bases not matched to a gene. CDR3 length: 15 residues. The CDR3 loop reads CASSPAQGVYTEAFF. CDR3 in DNA: TGCGCCAGCAGCCCCGCACAGGGGGTGTACACTGAAGCTTTCTTT.

This clone was counted only a few times. The J gene is TRBJ1-2, the V gene TRBV3-1 (or the pseudogene TRBV3-2); unclear D gene. Germline V CDR1 and CDR2: LGHDT, YNNKEL (reference sequence). The CDR3 length is 15 residues. V shed 1 base and J shed 6 bases, with 15 bases lying between them. Written as DNA, the CDR3 is TGTGCCAGCAGCCAAGTCGCCGAAGGAGGTAATGGCTACACCTTC. It encodes CASSQVAEGGNGYTF.